What follows are 18 T cell receptor beta chains derived from one specimen sequenced in a study of T cells after yellow fever vaccination. TCRdb used MiXCR to reprocess the 5' RACE reads, holding one entry per CDR3 protein. Of 250,000 to 300,000 distinct CDR3 sequences listed, 5.2% are singletons. The sample consisted of CD4+ T cells sorted from PBMCs, taken on the day of the yellow fever booster vaccination. The receptors originated from a man between 18 and 35 years old who received the YFV17D yellow fever vaccine.

This clonotype was seen ten or more times. The chain couples TRBV2 to TRBJ2-1; 7 bases match TRBD1. CDR3 length equals 14 residues. Germline CDR1 SNHLY, CDR2 FYNNEI. The junction had 4 bases not matched to a gene; V was cut back by 4 bases and J by 4 bases. CDR3 in amino acids: CASSADRLYNEQFF. In DNA form, the CDR3 reads TGTGCCAGCAGTGCGGACAGGCTATACAATGAGCAGTTCTTC.

With respect to this clonotype: One end of the junction is discordant with germline, which a read error may explain. The gene calls are TRBV9 and TRBJ1-2, with no clear D. Germline CDR1 and CDR2: SGDLS and YYNGEE. CDR3 length equals 13 residues. The CDR3 here is CASSTPLVQELFF. In nucleotides, the CDR3 is TGTGCCAGCAGCACCCCCCTGGTCCAGGAGCTTTTCTTC.

The chain couples TRBV5-6 to TRBJ2-5; D ambiguous. CDR1 and CDR2 from the germline V gene are SGHDT and YYEEEE. CDR3 length equals 12 residues. The V gene lost 3 bases and the J gene lost 4 bases, with 7 bases spanning the gap. The CDR3 DNA is TGTGCCAGCAGCTGGTCCGGAGAGACCCAGTACTTC. Amino acid sequence: CASSWSGETQYF.

This clonotype was seen ten or more times. The chain recombines TRBV12-3 or TRBV12-4 with TRBJ2-7, with a possible D match to TRBD1 (5 bases). This CDR3 is 13 amino acids long. The ends were cut back, 5 bases at V and 6 bases at J, with 14 bases in the middle. CDR3 loop: CASSLVQGSEQYV. The DNA for the CDR3 is TGTGCCAGCAGTCTCGTCCAGGGTTCCGAGCAGTACGTC.

This clonotype was seen ten or more times. The rearrangement links TRBV5-1 to TRBJ2-2; no firm D call. CDR1 is SGHRS, CDR2 YFSETQ, per germline. Trimming took off 1 base at V and 0 bases at J, with 16 bases between the two ends. This CDR3 comprises 18 residues. The CDR3 DNA reads as TGCGCCAGCAGCTTGAACAAGGTCGGCTTCGCGAACACCGGGGAGCTGTTTTTT. Protein product: CASSLNKVGFANTGELFF.

The gene calls are TRBV12-3 or TRBV12-4 and TRBJ2-5, with 7 bases identical to TRBD1. Unmatched junction bases numbered 7, after V lost 5 bases and J lost 1 base. The CDR3 runs 15 residues. The CDR3 loop is CASSPGQSTQETQYF. In nucleotides, the CDR3 is TGTGCCAGCAGTCCGGGACAGTCGACCCAAGAGACCCAGTACTTC.

This clonotype was picked up many times. The gene calls are TRBV10-3 and TRBJ2-5; D may be TRBD2 (6 bases). CDR3 length: 13 amino acids. Germline CDR1 ENHRY, CDR2 SYGVKD. The V and J ends lost 3 bases and 5 bases respectively, with 10 bases between them. This CDR3 is CAISDGGQETQYF. The CDR3 nucleotides read TGTGCCATCAGTGATGGAGGGCAGGAGACCCAGTACTTC.

This clonotype was detected only a few times. The V gene is TRBV6-2 or TRBV6-3, the J gene TRBJ2-1; 13 nucleotides align to TRBD2. Germline-derived CDR1 and CDR2 are MNHEY and SVGEGT. V dropped 9 bases and J dropped 8; count of bases not matched to a gene: 4. This CDR3 region has 13 residues. The CDR3 spells CASRTSGGYEQFF. The CDR3, as DNA: TGTGCCAGTCGGACTAGCGGGGGTTATGAGCAGTTCTTC.

Only a few counts were recorded for this clonotype. J is TRBJ1-2 and V is TRBV25-1; TRBD1 matches 7 bases. This CDR3 has 14 residues. Germline V gene sequence: CDR1 MGHDK, CDR2 SYGVNS. V trimming: 8 bases; J trimming: 4 bases; junction bases outside the gene matches: 10. CDR3 protein: CASSRTGLSYGYTF. The CDR3 coding sequence is TGTGCCAGCTCTCGGACAGGTCTTTCCTATGGCTACACCTTC.

The V gene is TRBV20-1, the J gene TRBJ1-5; TRBD1 agrees at 7 bases. The V gene's germline CDR1 is DFQATT and CDR2 SNEGSKA (reference sequence). CDR3 length: 18 residues. With V trimmed by 4 bases and J by 2 bases, 17 bases remained unmatched. The CDR3 bases are TGCAGTGCTAATCGTGCCAGGGGGGGTAGAATGGGCAATCAGCCCCAGCATTTT. Encoded protein: CSANRARGGRMGNQPQHF.

This clonotype was observed many times. CDR3 nucleotides: TGTGCCAGCAGTTACTCAAGGTGGGGGGATCAGCCCCAGCATTTT. Amino acid sequence: CASSYSRWGDQPQHF. The chain combines TRBV6-6 with TRBJ1-5, with a possible D match to TRBD1 (5 bases). V lost 0 bases and J 5 bases, leaving 11 bases between the germline ends. This CDR3 region has 15 residues. Germline lookup yields CDR1 MNHNY and CDR2 SVGAGI (reference sequence).

The chain couples TRBV4-1 to TRBJ1-2; D not resolved. Trimming took off 2 bases at V and 3 bases at J, with 7 bases between the two ends. Germline loops: CDR1 MGHRA, CDR2 YSYEKL. The CDR3 contains 13 residues. For the CDR3, the DNA is TGCGCCAGCAGCCAACGTCCTGACTATGGCTACACCTTC. Translated, it gives CASSQRPDYGYTF.

This clonotype was observed a handful of times. The V gene is TRBV7-8, the J gene TRBJ1-4, with unresolved D. Germline-derived CDR1 and CDR2 are SGHVS and FQNEAQ. CDR3 size: 14 residues. V was clipped by 4 bases and J by 8 bases, with 14 bases between them. The CDR3 region has the DNA TGTGCCAGCAGCTCCGTCCCGTGGAAAGAAAAACTGTTTTTT. This gives the protein CASSSVPWKEKLFF.

A few counts support this clonotype. The genes are TRBV29-1 and TRBJ2-5; a weak D match, TRBD2 (6 bases). V lost 6 bases, J lost 5 bases, and 16 bases lay in between. CDR3 length: 13 residues. Germline V CDR1 and CDR2: SQVTM, ANQGSEA. The CDR3 nucleotides read TGCAGCGTACAGGAGGGGTATTCGGAGACCCAGTACTTC. It is translated as CSVQEGYSETQYF.

This clonotype was counted only a few times. This chain uses TRBV7-8 with TRBJ2-5; TRBD2 matches at 11 bases. This CDR3 region has 14 residues. Germline V CDR1 and CDR2: SGHVS, FQNEAQ. V lost 3 bases to trimming and J lost 7 bases; unmatched junction nucleotides: 4. CDR3 coding DNA: TGTGCCAGCAGCTTCGTAGCGGGGGGGGTGACCCAGTACTTC. Translating gives CASSFVAGGVTQYF.

This clonotype turned up a few times. The CDR3 spells CASSFGRGGNTIYF. The CDR3 DNA is TGTGCCAGCAGCTTCGGGAGGGGAGGAAACACCATATATTTT. The chain is built from TRBV3-1 and TRBJ1-3, with a tentative D call TRBD1 (5 bases). Germline loops: CDR1 LGHDT, CDR2 YNNKEL (reference sequence). The V end lost 5 bases, the J end lost 4 bases, and 12 bases lay between the germline ends. CDR3 size: 14 residues. Drawing the rest from reference TRBV3-1 and TRBJ1-3, the complete variable domain is DTAVSQTPKYLVTQMGNDKSIKCEQNLGHDTMYWYKQDSKKFLKIMFSYNNKELIINETVPNRFSPKSPDKAHLNLHINSLELGDSAVYFCASSFGRGGNTIYFGEGSWLTVV.

The J gene is TRBJ2-5, the V gene TRBV6-5, with 9 nucleotides matching TRBD1. CDR3 length equals 15 residues. V shed 8 bases and J 3 bases; nucleotides not matched to a gene: 10. Germline-derived CDR1 and CDR2 are MNHEY and SVGAGI. CDR3 nucleotide sequence: TGTGCCAGCGGAATTCACGGGACAGGGAAAGAGACCCAGTACTTC. This encodes CASGIHGTGKETQYF.

This clonotype was detected many times. This chain joins TRBV4-1 and TRBJ2-1; D call uncertain. Trimming removed 0 bases at V and 3 bases at J, with 6 bases between. Germline V gene data show CDR1 as MGHRA and CDR2 as YSYEKL. This CDR3 has 14 amino acids. CDR3 protein: CASSQEANYNEQFF. The CDR3 bases are TGCGCCAGCAGCCAAGAGGCTAACTACAATGAGCAGTTCTTC.